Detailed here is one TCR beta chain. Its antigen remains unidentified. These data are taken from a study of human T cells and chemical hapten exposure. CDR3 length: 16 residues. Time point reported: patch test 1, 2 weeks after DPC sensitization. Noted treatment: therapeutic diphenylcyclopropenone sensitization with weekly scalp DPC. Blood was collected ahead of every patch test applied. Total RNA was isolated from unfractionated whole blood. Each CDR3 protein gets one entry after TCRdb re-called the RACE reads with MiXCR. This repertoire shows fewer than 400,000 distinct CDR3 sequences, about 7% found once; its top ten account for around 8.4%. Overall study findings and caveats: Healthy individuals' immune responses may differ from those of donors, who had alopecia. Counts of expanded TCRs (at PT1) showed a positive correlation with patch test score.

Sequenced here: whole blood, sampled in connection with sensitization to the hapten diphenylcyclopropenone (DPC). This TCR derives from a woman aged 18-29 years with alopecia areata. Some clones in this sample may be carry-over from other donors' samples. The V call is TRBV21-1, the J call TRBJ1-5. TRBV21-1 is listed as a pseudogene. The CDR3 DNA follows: TGTGCCAGCAGCAAAATTTCACGGCAGGTCAATCAGCCCCAGCATTTT. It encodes CASSKISRQVNQPQHF.